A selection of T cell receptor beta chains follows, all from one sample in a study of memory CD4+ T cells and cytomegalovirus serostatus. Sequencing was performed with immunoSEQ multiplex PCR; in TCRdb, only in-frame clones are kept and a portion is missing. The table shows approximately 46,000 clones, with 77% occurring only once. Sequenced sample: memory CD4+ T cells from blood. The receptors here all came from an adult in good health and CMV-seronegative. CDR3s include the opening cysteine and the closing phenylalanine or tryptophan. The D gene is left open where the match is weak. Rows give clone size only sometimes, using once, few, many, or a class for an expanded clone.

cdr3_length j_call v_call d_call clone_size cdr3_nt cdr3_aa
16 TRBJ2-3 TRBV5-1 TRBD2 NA TGCGCCAGCAGCCGGGAGGGACTAGCGGGGGCCGTAAGGCCGTATTTT CASSREGLAGAVRPYF
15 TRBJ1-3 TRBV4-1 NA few TGCGCCAGCAGCCAAGACAGGGGTCAGGCAAACACCATATATTTT CASSQDRGQANTIYF
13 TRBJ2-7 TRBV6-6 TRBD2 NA TGTGCCAGCAGTCCGAGCGGGGGATACGAGCAGTACTTC CASSPSGGYEQYF
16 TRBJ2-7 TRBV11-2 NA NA TGTGCCAGCAGCCCGCGGGTCCGGCGCACCTACGACGAGCAGTACTTC CASSPRVRRTYDEQYF
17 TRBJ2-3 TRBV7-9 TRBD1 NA TGTGCCAGCAGCTTCGGGACAGGGGGTTTTGGGACAGATACGCAGTATTTT CASSFGTGGFGTDTQYF
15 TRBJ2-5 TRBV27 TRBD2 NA TGTGCCAGCAGTACTCCAGCGGGGGGCTCAGAGACCCAGTACTTC CASSTPAGGSETQYF
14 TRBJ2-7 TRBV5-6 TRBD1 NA TGTGCCAGCAGCTCGGGACAGGCCGGCTACGAGCAGTACTTC CASSSGQAGYEQYF
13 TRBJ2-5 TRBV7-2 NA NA TGTGCCAGCAGCGGAGGGCCCCAAGAGACCCAGTACTTC CASSGGPQETQYF
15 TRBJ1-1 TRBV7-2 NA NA TGTGCCAGCAGCTTACCGGGGACGGGGAACACTGAAGCTTTCTTT CASSLPGTGNTEAFF
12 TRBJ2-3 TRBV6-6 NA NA TGTGCCAGCATCGAACGGGGAGATACGCAGTATTTT CASIERGDTQYF
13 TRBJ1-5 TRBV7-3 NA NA TGTGCCAGCAGCTTAGGGGGGGGTCAGCCCCAGCATTTT CASSLGGGQPQHF
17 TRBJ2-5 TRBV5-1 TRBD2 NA TGCGCCAGCAGCTTGGCTAGCGGGGGGAACACACAAGAGACCCAGTACTTC CASSLASGGNTQETQYF
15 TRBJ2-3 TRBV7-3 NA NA TGTGCCAGCAGCTTTACCCAGGCCCAAGAGGATACGCAGTATTTT CASSFTQAQEDTQYF
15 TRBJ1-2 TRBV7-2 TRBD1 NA TGTGCCAGCAGCAGCGGGACAGGGGGGTGGAGTGGCTACACCTTC CASSSGTGGWSGYTF
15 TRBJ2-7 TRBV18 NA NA TGTGCCAGCTCTCGGAGCTGGGTCTTAACCTACGAGCAGTACTTC CASSRSWVLTYEQYF
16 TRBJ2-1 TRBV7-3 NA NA TGTGCCAGCAGCTCAGACACCGGGGGCCGAGCCGATGAGCAGTTCTTC CASSSDTGGRADEQFF
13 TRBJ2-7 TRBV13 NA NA TGTGCCAGCAGCAAATCCGGGGACTACGAGCAGTACTTC CASSKSGDYEQYF
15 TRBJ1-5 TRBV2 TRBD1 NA TGTGCCAGCAGTGGGGACAGGGGCAGCAATCAGCCCCAGCATTTT CASSGDRGSNQPQHF
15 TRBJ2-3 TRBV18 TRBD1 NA TGTGCCAGCTCACCACCTACAGGGGGCACAGATACGCAGTATTTT CASSPPTGGTDTQYF
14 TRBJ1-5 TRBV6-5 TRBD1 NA TGTGCCAGCAGAGACAGGGGGCCCAATCAGCCCCAGCATTTT CASRDRGPNQPQHF
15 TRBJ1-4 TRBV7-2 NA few TGTGCCAGCAGCTTAGTCAGTAGGGGGGATGAAAAACTGTTTTTT CASSLVSRGDEKLFF
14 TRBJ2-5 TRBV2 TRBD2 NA TGTGCCAGCAGTGAACAACTAGCGATTGAGACCCAGTACTTC CASSEQLAIETQYF
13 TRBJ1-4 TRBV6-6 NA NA TGTGCCAGCAGTTACTCCGCAGGTGAAAAACTGTTTTTT CASSYSAGEKLFF
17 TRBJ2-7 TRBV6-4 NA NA TGTGCCAGCACTAGAAGGCGGACGGGGGATTGGGCTTACGAGCAGTACTTC CASTRRRTGDWAYEQYF
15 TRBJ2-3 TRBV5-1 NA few TGCGCCAGCAGCTCAGGACAGTTTAGCACAGATACGCAGTATTTT CASSSGQFSTDTQYF
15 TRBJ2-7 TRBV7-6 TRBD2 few TGTGCCAGCAGCTCACTAGCGGGATCTTCCTACGAGCAGTACTTC CASSSLAGSSYEQYF
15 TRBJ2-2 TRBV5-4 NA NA TGTGCCAGCAGCTTGGGACACTCGAACACCGGGGAGCTGTTTTTT CASSLGHSNTGELFF
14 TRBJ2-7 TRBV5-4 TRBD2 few TGTGCCAGCAGCCCGGGGGGGGCCCTGTACGAGCAGTACTTC CASSPGGALYEQYF
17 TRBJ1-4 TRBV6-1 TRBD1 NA TGTGCCAGCAGTGCGAAACCGACAGGGGCAACTAATGAAAAACTGTTTTTT CASSAKPTGATNEKLFF
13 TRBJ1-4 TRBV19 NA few TGTGCCAGTAGTGGAAGGTACGATGAAAAACTGTTTTTT CASSGRYDEKLFF
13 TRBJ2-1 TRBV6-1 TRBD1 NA TGTGCCAGCAAAAGGGACAGAGATAATGAGCAGTTCTTC CASKRDRDNEQFF
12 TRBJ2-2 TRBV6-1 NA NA TGTGCCAGCAGTGGAGTAACCGGGGAGCTGTTTTTT CASSGVTGELFF
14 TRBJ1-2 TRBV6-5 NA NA TGTGCCAGCACCCCAAGGGACCTCGGCTATGGCTACACCTTC CASTPRDLGYGYTF
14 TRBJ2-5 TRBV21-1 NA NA TGTGCCAGCAGAACCTGGGACTGTCTGAGGGAGCAGTACTTC CASRTWDCLREQYF
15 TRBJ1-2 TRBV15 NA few TGTGCCACCAGCAGAGACCCGACCGGGAGGTTAGGCTACACCTTC CATSRDPTGRLGYTF
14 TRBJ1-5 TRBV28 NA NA TGTGCCAGCAGGCGGAGCGGGGGCAATCAGCCCCAGCATTTT CASRRSGGNQPQHF
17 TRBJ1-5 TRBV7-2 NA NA TGTGCCAGCAGGATGAAGGGGGGATTAGATAGCAATCAGCCCCAGCATTTT CASRMKGGLDSNQPQHF
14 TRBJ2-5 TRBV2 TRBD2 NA TGTGCCAGTGCTAGCGGGGGGGCCGAGGAGACCCAGTACTTC CASASGGAEETQYF
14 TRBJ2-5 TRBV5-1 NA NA TGCGCCAGCAGCTTGGGTTCACAACAAGAGACCCAGTACTTC CASSLGSQQETQYF
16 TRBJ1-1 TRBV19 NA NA TGTGCCAGTACCATATTTTCGGGCACAGGGAACACTGAAGCTTTCTTT CASTIFSGTGNTEAFF
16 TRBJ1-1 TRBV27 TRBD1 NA TGTGCCAGCAAAGGGAGGGACAGTTGGAGGATGACTGAAGCTTTCTTT CASKGRDSWRMTEAFF
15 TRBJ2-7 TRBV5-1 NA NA TGCGCCAGCAGCTTGGCCCCAGGCTCTTCCTACGAGCAGTACTTC CASSLAPGSSYEQYF